Sequencing of this T cell receptor beta chain was carried out in a study of shared clonotypes between healthy human individuals. Study-wide results and caveats: Clonotype sharing levels among donors were expected to vary with sequencing depth. Memory subsets had estimated richness that was generally smaller than that of naive subsets.

The naive CD8 population came from CD45RO-negative cells selected for CCR7, without terminally differentiated effector memory CD45RA+ cells. The study drew all its donors from Caucasian adults living in Nashville, Tennessee. V was pared by 6 bases and J by 5 bases, with 16 bases between. This CDR3 spans 14 amino acids. Germline loops: CDR1 KGHSH, CDR2 LQKENI. As regards this clone: Its antigen is currently unknown.

Profiled with immunoSEQ multiplex PCR; TCRdb holds only in-frame clones, not every one. The table lists some 2.1 million clones, about 95% of them singletons. The TCR sequence derives from a young man in good health. V is TRBV18 and J is TRBJ1-1; the D gene is possibly TRBD1 (6 bases). Sequenced material: naive CD8+ T cells sorted from blood. The CDR3 DNA reads as TGTGCCAGCTCTTCGCCGGGGGGCAAGACTGAAGCTTTCTTT. The encoded protein is CASSSPGGKTEAFF.